These 15 T cell receptor beta chains originate from one sample sequenced in a study of blood T cell repertoires in COVID-19. TCRdb's table, derived via immunoSEQ multiplex PCR, lists solely in-frame clones and lacks some. The sample has more than 150,000 clones; over 75% are singletons. Sequenced material: peripheral blood. The receptors shown here come from a woman older than 75 with acute or convalescent COVID-19.

This chain connects TRBV5-4 to TRBJ1-2; no firm D call. Trimming took off 7 bases at V and 7 bases at J, with 14 bases between the two ends. The CDR3 is 12 amino acids. CDR1 and CDR2 (germline): SGHNT, YYREEE (reference sequence). DNA for the CDR3: TGTGCCAGCGGTCCCGGGAGGTCTGGCTACACCTTC. Protein sequence: CASGPGRSGYTF.

This clone has only one observation. V is TRBV11-3 and J is TRBJ2-2; possibly TRBD1 for D (5 bases). CDR1 is SGHNT and CDR2 is YENEEA in the germline V gene. The CDR3 is 15 amino acids. Trimming took 5 bases from V and 6 from J, leaving 16 bases between them. The CDR3 DNA reads TGTGCCAGCAGCCCGGCAGGGAATAAGCCCGGGGAGCTGTTTTTT. Translated, it gives CASSPAGNKPGELFF.

The chain recombines TRBV19 with TRBJ1-2; TRBD1 aligns across 10 bases. The CDR3 loop spans 14 amino acids. CDR1 and CDR2 from the germline V gene are LNHDA and SQIVND (reference sequence). V lost 4 bases, J lost 5 bases, and 4 bases stayed unmatched. The CDR3 DNA reads TGTGCCAGTAGTACGGACAGGGGGTTTTATGGCTACACCTTC. Amino acid sequence: CASSTDRGFYGYTF. Using reference TRBV19 and TRBJ1-2 for the parts outside the CDR3, the full variable domain is DGGITQSPKYLFRKEGQNVTLSCEQNLNHDAMYWYRQDPGQGLRLIYYSQIVNDFQKGDIAEGYSVSREKKESFPLTVTSAQKNPTAFYLCASSTDRGFYGYTFGSGTRLTVV.

V is TRBV6-5 and J is TRBJ2-2; D is possibly TRBD2 (7 bases). Trimming took off 4 bases at V and 7 bases at J, with 19 bases between the two ends. Looked up from germline, CDR1 is MNHEY and CDR2 is SVGAGI. This CDR3 region has 16 residues. CDR3 amino acids: CASSLRRGGLLGELFF. CDR3 bases: TGTGCCAGCAGTTTAAGGAGGGGGGGACTCCTCGGGGAGCTGTTTTTT.

DNA of the CDR3: TGTGCCAGCAGCCAAGGACGAGACAGTTATAATGGCTACACCTTC. Residues: CASSQGRDSYNGYTF. The chain employs TRBV4-2 and TRBJ1-2; possible D gene TRBD1, 5 bases. Germline values: CDR1 LGHNA, CDR2 YNFKEQ. The ends were cut back, 1 base at V and 6 bases at J, with 15 bases in the middle. The CDR3 has 15 amino acids.

This clone was seen once. The J gene is TRBJ1-1, the V gene TRBV2, with 8 positions matching TRBD1. This CDR3 has 14 residues. V dropped 7 bases and J dropped 4; count of bases not matched to a gene: 8. Germline lookup yields CDR1 SNHLY and CDR2 FYNNEI. In DNA form, the CDR3 reads TGTGCCAGCAACAACAGGGGGTACATCACTGAAGCTTTCTTT. Translation gives CASNNRGYITEAFF.

This CDR3 reads CASSLELASTDTQYF. CDR3 nucleotides: TGCGCCAGCAGCCTCGAACTAGCGAGCACAGATACGCAGTATTTT. The chain uses TRBV5-1 and TRBJ2-3; TRBD2 agrees at 7 bases. Germline CDR1 reads SGHRS; CDR2 reads YFSETQ. V dropped 4 bases and J dropped 0; count of bases not matched to a gene: 5. The CDR3 loop spans 15 amino acids.

V usage is TRBV5-1 and J usage is TRBJ2-2; D is unclear. The germline V gene has CDR1 SGHRS and CDR2 YFSETQ. The CDR3 is made up of 11 amino acids. The V end lost 4 bases, the J end lost 8 bases, and 6 bases lay between the germline ends. The CDR3 here is CASSLQGELFF. DNA for the CDR3: TGCGCCAGCAGCCTCCAGGGGGAGCTGTTTTTT.

This chain connects TRBV2 to TRBJ2-1, with TRBD2 as a possible D gene (6 bases). From germline, CDR1 is SNHLY and CDR2 FYNNEI. Deletions cut 5 bases from V and 3 bases from J, with 14 bases between. The CDR3 runs to 15 residues. The CDR3 spells CASSLAQPNYNEQFF. The CDR3 bases are TGTGCCAGCAGTCTAGCGCAACCGAACTACAATGAGCAGTTCTTC.

This chain links TRBV15 with TRBJ1-4, with D uncertain. Looked up from germline, CDR1 is LNHNV and CDR2 is YYDKDF (reference sequence). This CDR3 contains 15 residues. V dropped 0 bases and J dropped 7 bases, with 12 bases sitting between them. CDR3 bases: TGTGCCACCAGCAGAGATCCGGGGAGTGGTGAAAAACTGTTTTTT. It codes for CATSRDPGSGEKLFF.

The gene calls are TRBV5-8 and TRBJ2-5, with 8 bases aligning to TRBD1. CDR1 SGHTS and CDR2 YDEGEE come from the germline V gene. There are 15 residues in the CDR3. V gave up 4 bases and J gave up 5 bases; unmatched junction bases: 10. This CDR3 is CASSKGQGLWETQYF. CDR3 nucleotides: TGTGCCAGCAGCAAAGGACAGGGATTATGGGAGACCCAGTACTTC.

This chain connects TRBV21-1 to TRBJ1-5; TRBD1, the table's D call, lacks a check against the DNA. TRBV21-1 is a known pseudogene. CDR3 length: 15 residues. This CDR3 is CASSGRDRGNRPQHF. In DNA, the CDR3 is TGTGCCAGCAGCGGCCGGGACAGGGGCAATCGGCCCCAGCATTTT.

The chain couples TRBV20-1 to TRBJ1-2; weak D call: TRBD1 (6 bases). Germline V gene data show CDR1 as DFQATT and CDR2 as SNEGSKA (reference sequence). There are 10 residues in the CDR3. V lost 6 bases to trimming and J lost 7 bases, with 9 bases between them. The CDR3 loop reads CSASRGGYTF. The DNA for the CDR3 is TGCAGTGCCTCCAGGGGTGGCTACACCTTC.

This chain connects TRBV7-2 to TRBJ1-1; 11 nucleotides align to TRBD1. There are 15 residues in the CDR3. V shed 1 base and J 4 bases; nucleotides not matched to a gene: 2. Germline values: CDR1 SGHTA, CDR2 FQGNSA. CDR3 coding DNA: TGTGCCAGCAGCTTAGTCGGGACAGGGGGCACTGAAGCTTTCTTT. Its translation: CASSLVGTGGTEAFF. The full variable domain, its missing parts supplied by reference TRBV7-2 and TRBJ1-1, is GAGVSQSPSNKVTEKGKDVELRCDPISGHTALYWYRQSLGQGLEFLIYFQGNSAPDKSGLPSDRFSAERTGGSVSTLTIQRTQQEDSAVYLCASSLVGTGGTEAFFGQGTRLTVV.

The V and J genes are TRBV10-3 and TRBJ1-5; 7 nucleotides agree with TRBD1. Trimming cost V 2 bases and J 11 bases; bases outside gene matches: 6. The CDR3 covers 13 residues. The germline V gene encodes CDR1 ENHRY and CDR2 SYGVKD. The CDR3 DNA sequence: TGTGCCATCAGTGAGCCAGGGGGAGTCTCCCAGCATTTT. It codes for CAISEPGGVSQHF.